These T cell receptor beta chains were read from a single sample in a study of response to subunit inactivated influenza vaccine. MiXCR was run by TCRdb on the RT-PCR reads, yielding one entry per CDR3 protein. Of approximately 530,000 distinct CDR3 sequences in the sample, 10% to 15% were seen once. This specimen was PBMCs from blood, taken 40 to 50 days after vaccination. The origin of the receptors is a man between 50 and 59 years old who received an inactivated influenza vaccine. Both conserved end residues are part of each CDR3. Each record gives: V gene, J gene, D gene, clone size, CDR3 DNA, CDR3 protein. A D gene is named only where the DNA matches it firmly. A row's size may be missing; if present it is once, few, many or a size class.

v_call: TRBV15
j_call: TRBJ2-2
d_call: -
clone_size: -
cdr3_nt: TGTGCCACCAGATGGCGGGAATTCACCGGGGAGCTGTTTTTT
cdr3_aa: CATRWREFTGELFF

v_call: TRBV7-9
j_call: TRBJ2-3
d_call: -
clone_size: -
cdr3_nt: TGTGCCAGCAGCCTCCCGGGCTTAGAAGAAGGGACAGATACGCAGTATTTT
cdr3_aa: CASSLPGLEEGTDTQYF

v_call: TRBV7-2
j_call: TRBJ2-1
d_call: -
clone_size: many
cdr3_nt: TGTGCCAGCAGCTTAGAGGTCTGGGCGGCTTACAATGAGCAGTTCTTC
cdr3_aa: CASSLEVWAAYNEQFF

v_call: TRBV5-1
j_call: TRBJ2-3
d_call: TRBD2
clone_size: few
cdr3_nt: TGCGCCAGCAGCTTGGCCGCGACTAGCGGCACAGATACGCAGTATTTT
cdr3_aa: CASSLAATSGTDTQYF

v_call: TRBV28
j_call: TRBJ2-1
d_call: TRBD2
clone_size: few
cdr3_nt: TGTGCCAGCAGTTTAATTATAGCGGGAGGGAAATACAATGAGCAGTTCTTC
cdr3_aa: CASSLIIAGGKYNEQFF

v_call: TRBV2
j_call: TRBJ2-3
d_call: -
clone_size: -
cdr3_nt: TGTGCCAGCGGCAACCTGGCTGGTAGCACAGATACGCAGTATTTT
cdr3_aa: CASGNLAGSTDTQYF

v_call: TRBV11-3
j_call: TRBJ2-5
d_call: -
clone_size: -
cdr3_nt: TGTGCCAGCAGCCACGACAGTGGGGAGACCCAGTACTTC
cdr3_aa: CASSHDSGETQYF

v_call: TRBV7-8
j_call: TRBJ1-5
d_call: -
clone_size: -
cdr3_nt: TGTGCCAGCAGCTTAACTGGGACGATCAATCAGCCCCAGCATTTT
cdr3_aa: CASSLTGTINQPQHF

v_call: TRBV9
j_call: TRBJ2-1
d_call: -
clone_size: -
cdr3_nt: TGTGCCAGCAGCGTAACTATAGCGGCCCCCTACAATGAGCAGTTCTTC
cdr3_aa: CASSVTIAAPYNEQFF

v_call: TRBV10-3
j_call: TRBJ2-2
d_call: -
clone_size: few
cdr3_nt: TGTGCCACCGCGGGAAAATCCCCCGGGGAGCTGTTTTTT
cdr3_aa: CATAGKSPGELFF

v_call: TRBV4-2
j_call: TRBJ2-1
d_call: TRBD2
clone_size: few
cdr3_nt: TGTGCCAGCAGCCTAGCGGGGGACCTCTACAATGAGCAGTTCTTC
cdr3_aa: CASSLAGDLYNEQFF

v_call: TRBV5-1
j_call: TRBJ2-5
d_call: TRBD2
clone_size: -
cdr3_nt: TGCGCCAGCAGCGAGGGACTATCGAAGACCCAGTACTTC
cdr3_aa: CASSEGLSKTQYF

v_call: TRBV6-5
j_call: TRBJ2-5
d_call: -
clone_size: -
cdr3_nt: TGTGCCAGCAGTTACTCGATTGGGGGGCAAGAGACCCAGTACTTC
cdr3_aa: CASSYSIGGQETQYF

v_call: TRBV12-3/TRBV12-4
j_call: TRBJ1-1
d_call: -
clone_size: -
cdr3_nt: TGTGCCAGCAGTTTATGGCGGGCAGGAGAGAACACTGAAGCTTTCTTT
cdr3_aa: CASSLWRAGENTEAFF

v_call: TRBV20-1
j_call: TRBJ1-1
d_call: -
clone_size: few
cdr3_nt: TGCAGTGCTCCCGCAGGGAGCACTGAAGCTTTCTTT
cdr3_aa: CSAPAGSTEAFF

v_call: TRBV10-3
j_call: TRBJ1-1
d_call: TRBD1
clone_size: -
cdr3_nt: TGTGCCATCAGTGAGTCGGGGGGACAGGTGAACACTGAAGCTTTCTTT
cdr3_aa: CAISESGGQVNTEAFF

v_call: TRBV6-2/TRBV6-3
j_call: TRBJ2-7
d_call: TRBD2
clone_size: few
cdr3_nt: TGTGCCAGCACTAGCGGAACCTACGAGCAGTACTTC
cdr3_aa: CASTSGTYEQYF

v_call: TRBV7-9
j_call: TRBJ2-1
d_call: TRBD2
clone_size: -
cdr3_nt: TGTGCCACCAGCGGGGCGCACTACAATGAGCAGTTCTTC
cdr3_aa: CATSGAHYNEQFF

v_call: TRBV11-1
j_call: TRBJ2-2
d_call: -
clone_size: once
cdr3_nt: TGTGCCAGCAGCTTTTCCAGAAACACCGGGGAGCTGTTTTTT
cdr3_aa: CASSFSRNTGELFF

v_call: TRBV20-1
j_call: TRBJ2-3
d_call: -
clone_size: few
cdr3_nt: TGCAGTGCCCCCGCAGGGTTGGATACGCAGTATTTT
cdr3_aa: CSAPAGLDTQYF

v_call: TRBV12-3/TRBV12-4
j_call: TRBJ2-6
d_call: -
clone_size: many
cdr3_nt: TGTGCCAGCAGACCCTCTGGGGCCAACGTCCTGACTTTC
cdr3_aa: CASRPSGANVLTF

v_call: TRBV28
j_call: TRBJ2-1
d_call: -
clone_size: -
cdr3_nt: TGTGCCAGCAGTCCCCTCGTGCGGTCCTCCTACAATGAGCAGTTCTTC
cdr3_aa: CASSPLVRSSYNEQFF

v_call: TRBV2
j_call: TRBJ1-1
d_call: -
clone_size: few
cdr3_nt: TGTGCCAGCAGACGGGGGCGGTTCTCGGACACTGAAGCTTTCTTT
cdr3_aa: CASRRGRFSDTEAFF

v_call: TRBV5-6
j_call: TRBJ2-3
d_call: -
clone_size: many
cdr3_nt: TGTGCCAGCAGCTGGGGACGCACAGATACGCAGTATTTT
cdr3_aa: CASSWGRTDTQYF

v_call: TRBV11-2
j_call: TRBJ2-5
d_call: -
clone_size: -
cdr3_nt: TGTGCCAGCAGCTTATATACCGGGACACCATCGGAGACCCAGTACTTC
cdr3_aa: CASSLYTGTPSETQYF

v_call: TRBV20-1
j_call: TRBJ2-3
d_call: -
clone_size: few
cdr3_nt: TGCAGCCCAATGTATGGCGGTAGCACAGATACGCAGTATTTT
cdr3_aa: CSPMYGGSTDTQYF

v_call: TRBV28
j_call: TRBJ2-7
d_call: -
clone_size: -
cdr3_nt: TGTGCCAGCAGTCCGTTCTCCGGGAACTCCTACGAGCAGTACTTC
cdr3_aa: CASSPFSGNSYEQYF

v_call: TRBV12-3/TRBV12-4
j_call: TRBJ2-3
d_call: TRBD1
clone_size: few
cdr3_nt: TGTGCCAGCAGCCCAAGGGACAGGAGTACAGATACGCAGTATTTT
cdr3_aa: CASSPRDRSTDTQYF

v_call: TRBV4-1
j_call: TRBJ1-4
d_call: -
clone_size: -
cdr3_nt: TGCGCCAGCAGCCAAGATCCGAGCAGGGCCAGGGAAAAACTGTTTTTT
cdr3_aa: CASSQDPSRAREKLFF

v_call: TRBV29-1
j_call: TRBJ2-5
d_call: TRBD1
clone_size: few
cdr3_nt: TGCAGCGGACGGACAGGGAGGTGGGCAGAGACCCAGTACTTC
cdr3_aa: CSGRTGRWAETQYF

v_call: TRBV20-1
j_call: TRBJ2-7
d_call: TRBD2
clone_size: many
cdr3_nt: TGCAGTTCGTGGACTAGCGGGAGTGCAGAGCAGTACTTC
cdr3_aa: CSSWTSGSAEQYF

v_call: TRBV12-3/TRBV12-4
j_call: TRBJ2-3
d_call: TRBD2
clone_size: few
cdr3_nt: TGTGCCAGCAGCACTAGCGGGGTTTACACAGATACGCAGTATTTT
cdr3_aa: CASSTSGVYTDTQYF

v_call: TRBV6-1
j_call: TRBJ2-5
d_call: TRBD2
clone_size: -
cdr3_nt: TGTGCCAGCAGCGGACTAGCGGGACCAGAGACCCAGTACTTC
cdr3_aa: CASSGLAGPETQYF

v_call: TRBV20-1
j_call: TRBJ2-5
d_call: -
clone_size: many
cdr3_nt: TGCAGTGCTAGAGTTGGCGAAGAGACCCAGTACTTC
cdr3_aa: CSARVGEETQYF

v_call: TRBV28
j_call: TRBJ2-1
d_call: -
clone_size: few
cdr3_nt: TGTGCCAGCAGTTCAGATACGAATGAGCAGTTCTTC
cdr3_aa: CASSSDTNEQFF

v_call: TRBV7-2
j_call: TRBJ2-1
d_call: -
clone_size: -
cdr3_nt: TGTGCCAGCAGCTTATCGGGGTCTCGGGCCAATGAGCAGTTCTTC
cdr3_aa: CASSLSGSRANEQFF

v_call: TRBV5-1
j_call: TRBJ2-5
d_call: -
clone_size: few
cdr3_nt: TGCGCCAGCAGCTTGGCCGGAGGAACACCTGGGGAGACCCAGTACTTC
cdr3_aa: CASSLAGGTPGETQYF

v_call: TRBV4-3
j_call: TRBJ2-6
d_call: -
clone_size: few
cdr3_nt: TGCGCCAGCAGTCAACGGACATTCAGTGCACCTGGGGCCAACGTCCTGACTTTC
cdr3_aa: CASSQRTFSAPGANVLTF

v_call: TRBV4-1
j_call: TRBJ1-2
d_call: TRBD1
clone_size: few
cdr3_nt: TGCGCCAGCAGCCCTGACAGGGTTCTAGCTAACTATGGCTACACCTTC
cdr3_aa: CASSPDRVLANYGYTF

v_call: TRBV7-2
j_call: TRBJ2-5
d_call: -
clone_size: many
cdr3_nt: TGTGCCAGCAGCCGTACTAGTCAAGAGACCCAGTACTTC
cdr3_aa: CASSRTSQETQYF

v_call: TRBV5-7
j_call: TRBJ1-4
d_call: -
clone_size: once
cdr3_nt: TGTGCCATCAGCCCCGGGGACCTCTGCTCTGAAAAACTGTTTTTT
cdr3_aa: CAISPGDLCSEKLFF

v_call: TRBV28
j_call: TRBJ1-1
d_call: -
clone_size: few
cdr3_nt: TGTGCCAGCAGTCTACCGGGACAGAACACTGAAGCTTTCTTT
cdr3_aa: CASSLPGQNTEAFF